Listed here are 13 T cell receptor beta chains from one sample, sequenced in a study of blood T cell repertoires in COVID-19. Clones were read by immunoSEQ multiplex PCR, and TCRdb kept only the in-frame ones, dropping some. This table has about 380,000 clones, over 75% appearing once. The source material was PBMCs or T cells enriched from blood (not recorded which). These receptors all stem from a man between 25 and 39 years old who had recovered from COVID-19.

V usage is TRBV10-3 and J usage is TRBJ1-1, with no clear D. The V gene lost 6 bases and the J gene lost 0 bases, with 8 bases spanning the gap. This CDR3 has 13 residues. CDR1 and CDR2 (germline): ENHRY, SYGVKD. This CDR3 reads CAIRRDLNTEAFF. The CDR3 coding sequence is TGTGCCATCAGGCGGGATTTGAACACTGAAGCTTTCTTT.

This chain links TRBV25-1 with TRBJ2-5; D is possibly TRBD2 (7 bases). The CDR3 length is 14 residues. The germline V gene encodes CDR1 MGHDK and CDR2 SYGVNS. The germline V and J ends were trimmed by 2 bases and 4 bases, with 11 bases remaining between them. The CDR3 DNA follows: TGTGCCAGCAGTGAACTGCGGGGGCTAGAGACCCAGTACTTC. Translation gives CASSELRGLETQYF.

The rearrangement joins TRBV5-4 to TRBJ2-2; D may be TRBD1 (6 bases). Germline assignment: CDR1 SGHNT and CDR2 YYREEE (reference sequence). V was pared by 0 bases and J by 8 bases, with 14 bases between. CDR3 size: 15 residues. The CDR3 is CASSLGVQGDGELFF. CDR3 nucleotide sequence: TGTGCCAGCAGCTTGGGGGTACAGGGCGATGGGGAGCTGTTTTTT.

The rearrangement links TRBV29-1 to TRBJ2-1, with 9 bases matching TRBD2. The CDR3 is made up of 13 amino acids. The V gene's germline CDR1 is SQVTM and CDR2 ANQGSEA. Trimming at V came to 6 bases and at J to 5 bases, leaving 5 bases not matched to a gene. This CDR3 is CSVGTSWDNEQFF. The CDR3 nucleotides read TGCAGCGTCGGGACTAGCTGGGACAATGAGCAGTTCTTC.

This clone was counted a single time. V gene TRBV30 combines with J gene TRBJ1-1; D not resolved. The CDR3 has 12 residues. V dropped 5 bases and J dropped 1 base, with 8 bases sitting between them. The germline V gene encodes CDR1 GTSNPN and CDR2 SVGIG (reference sequence). CDR3 bases: TGTGCCTGGGCCCCCTCGAACACTGAAGCTTTCTTT. It is translated as CAWAPSNTEAFF.

The J gene is TRBJ1-6, the V gene TRBV18, with D possibly being TRBD1 (5 bases). CDR3 length equals 17 residues. Trimming pared 0 bases from V and 7 bases from J, leaving 16 bases between. Germline CDR1 and CDR2: KGHSH and LQKENI. In DNA form, the CDR3 reads TGTGCCAGCTCACCACCAGAGAGAACAGGCAAAAATTCACCCCTCCACTTT. Protein product: CASSPPERTGKNSPLHF. Full variable domain (remainder filled in from reference TRBV18 and TRBJ1-6): NAGVMQNPRHLVRRRGQEARLRCSPMKGHSHVYWYRQLPEEGLKFMVYLQKENIIDESGMPKERFSAEFPKEGPSILRIQQVVRGDSAAYFCASSPPERTGKNSPLHFGNGTRLTVT.

The genes are TRBV30 and TRBJ2-2, with 7 bases lining up with TRBD2. The CDR3 runs 13 residues. CDR1 and CDR2 (germline): GTSNPN, SVGIG (reference sequence). Trimming removed 5 bases from V and 7 bases from J; junction bases left unmatched: 7. CDR3 protein: CAWGVGGIGELFF. In DNA, the CDR3 is TGTGCCTGGGGCGTCGGGGGGATCGGGGAGCTGTTTTTT. Looking up the rest from reference TRBV30 and TRBJ2-2 gives the full variable domain: SQTIHQWPATLVQPVGSPLSLECTVEGTSNPNLYWYRQAAGRGLQLLFYSVGIGQISSEVPQNLSASRPQDRQFILSSKKLLLSDSGFYLCAWGVGGIGELFFGEGSRLTVL.

The genes are TRBV12-3 or TRBV12-4 and TRBJ1-4; D gene ambiguous. The ends were cut back, 4 bases at V and 5 bases at J, with 5 bases in the middle. The CDR3 is 12 residues long. The CDR3 sequence: CASSSVNEKLFF. The CDR3 DNA reads as TGTGCCAGCAGTTCCGTAAATGAAAAACTGTTTTTT.

This clone has a handful of counts. The chain is built from TRBV9 and TRBJ1-1; 7 nucleotides align to TRBD1. V gave up 4 bases and J gave up 6 bases; unmatched junction bases: 6. The CDR3 totals 13 residues. Per the germline V gene, CDR1 is SGDLS and CDR2 is YYNGEE. CDR3 sequence: CASSKRQGAEAFF. CDR3 DNA: TGTGCCAGCAGCAAAAGACAGGGCGCTGAAGCTTTCTTT. Combining the CDR3 with reference TRBV9 and TRBJ1-1 gives the whole variable domain DSGVTQTPKHLITATGQRVTLRCSPRSGDLSVYWYQQSLDQGLQFLIQYYNGEERAKGNILERFSAQQFPDLHSELNLSSLELGDSALYFCASSKRQGAEAFFGQGTRLTVV.

The V and J genes are TRBV30 and TRBJ2-5; D is unresolved. Per the germline V gene, CDR1 is GTSNPN and CDR2 is SVGIG (reference sequence). V dropped 4 bases and J dropped 5 bases, with 14 bases sitting between them. This CDR3 is built from 13 residues. The CDR3: CAWKRFSVETQYF. CDR3 DNA: TGTGCCTGGAAGAGATTTTCGGTGGAGACCCAGTACTTC.

J is TRBJ2-7 and V is TRBV7-8; D may be TRBD2 (6 bases). The germline gives CDR1 SGHVS, CDR2 FQNEAQ. The CDR3 spans 13 residues. The germline V and J ends were trimmed by 4 bases and 7 bases, with 14 bases remaining between them. The CDR3 sequence: CASSYGTAGEQYF. CDR3 DNA sequence: TGTGCCAGCAGCTACGGGACCGCGGGAGAGCAGTACTTC.

The chain has TRBV6-5 and TRBJ2-7; D gene unclear. This CDR3 contains 12 residues. The germline V gene encodes CDR1 MNHEY and CDR2 SVGAGI. Trimming shortened V by 6 bases and J by 2 bases, and 8 bases separated the two germline ends. The CDR3 DNA sequence: TGTGCCAGCAGCGGAACTACCTACGAGCAGTACTTC. This codes for CASSGTTYEQYF.

J is TRBJ2-3 and V is TRBV11-1; TRBD1 might be the D (5 bases). The CDR3 extends over 13 amino acids. Between the trimmed V and J ends, which lost 2 bases and 6 bases, there was a span of 9 bases. Germline V gene sequence: CDR1 SGHAT, CDR2 FQDESV (reference sequence). The CDR3 nucleotides are TGTGCCAGCAGCTTAACGACAGCGGATACGCAGTATTTT. It codes for CASSLTTADTQYF.